This T cell receptor (beta chain) was sequenced for a study of T cell repertoires in ileal Crohn's disease. Study in general: Operated complications were stricturing disease (around 60%) and penetrating disease (39%). About half of patients got postoperative therapy: under 12 thiopurines, 18 anti-TNF.

This clone was seen only a few times. The antigen is unknown. Losses at the gene ends were 7 bases for V and 9 bases for J; bases not matched to a gene: 7. The CDR3 has 13 residues. Germline V gene data show CDR1 as MDHEN and CDR2 as SYDVKM. Time point described: neoterminal ileum biopsy at postoperative endoscopy, about 6 months after surgery. Profiling relied on immunoSEQ multiplex PCR, and the TCRdb table lists in-frame clones only, not all of them. The sample lists more than 9,500 clones; 82% were seen once. Study-wide points: Compared with CD4 T cells, sorted CD8 cells carried more expanded clones.

The TCR was taken from an adult with Crohn's disease. The rearrangement links TRBV28 to TRBJ2-1, with 9 bases aligning to TRBD1. The sample consisted of ileal tissue. CDR3 in amino acids: CASKGQGLGEQFF. The DNA for the CDR3 is TGTGCCAGCAAAGGACAGGGGCTCGGTGAGCAGTTCTTC.